The 15 T cell receptor beta chains in this list originate from one sample, sequenced in a study of OX40 agonist ivuxolimab in advanced cancers. Profiled with immunoSEQ multiplex PCR; TCRdb holds only in-frame clones, not every one. The sample carries more than 45,000 clones, around 85% recorded once. The material was CD4+ or CD8+ T cells sorted from blood, obtained in a trial of the OX40 agonist ivuxolimab. These receptors were obtained from an adult with an advanced solid tumor such as melanoma, head and neck, liver or kidney cancer.

In this sample, this clone turned up once. The V and J genes are TRBV5-1 and TRBJ2-3, with D possibly matching TRBD2 (6 bases). This CDR3 has 16 residues. CDR1 and CDR2 from the germline V gene are SGHRS and YFSETQ. With 4 bases removed from V and 1 base from J, the gap between germline ends came to 16 bases. CDR3 nucleotides: TGCGCCAGCAGCACCGGAGGGCAGGGAGGCACAGATACGCAGTATTTT. Protein: CASSTGGQGGTDTQYF.

This rearrangement joins TRBV2 to TRBJ2-1; maybe TRBD2 (5 bases). Germline lookup yields CDR1 SNHLY and CDR2 FYNNEI. The CDR3 length is 12 residues. Between the trimmed V and J ends, which lost 5 bases and 8 bases, there was a span of 10 bases. The chain's CDR3 is CASSQSGDEQFF. CDR3 sequence (DNA): TGTGCCAGCAGTCAATCCGGGGATGAGCAGTTCTTC.

The table lists this clone with a few counts. The rearrangement links TRBV5-1 to TRBJ2-1, with 12 bases lining up with TRBD2. V shed 4 bases, J shed 0 bases, and the junction held 14 bases outside the gene matches. Germline V gene lookup returns CDR1 SGHRS and CDR2 YFSETQ. CDR3 length equals 20 residues. The CDR3 sequence is CASSRKLAGGLMFSYNEQFF. The CDR3 nucleotides read TGCGCCAGCAGCCGAAAACTAGCGGGGGGTTTAATGTTCTCCTACAATGAGCAGTTCTTC.

This rearrangement joins TRBV7-2 to TRBJ2-2; 7 bases line up with TRBD2. The CDR3 contains 15 residues. The junction had 2 bases not matched to a gene; V was cut back by 3 bases and J by 1 base. Germline assignment: CDR1 SGHTA and CDR2 FQGNSA. The CDR3 here is CASSFRGVNTGELFF. The CDR3 DNA sequence: TGTGCCAGCAGCTTCCGGGGGGTGAACACCGGGGAGCTGTTTTTT.

The rearrangement joins TRBV27 to TRBJ1-1, with a weak D call TRBD1 (5 bases). Germline V gene lookup returns CDR1 MNHEY and CDR2 SMNVEV (reference sequence). V lost 4 bases to trimming and J lost 1 base, with 10 bases between them. There are 14 residues in the CDR3. The CDR3 bases are TGTGCCAGCAGTTATCGGGGACCGAACACTGAAGCTTTCTTT. This sequence encodes CASSYRGPNTEAFF.

This clone was observed a single time. The V call is TRBV5-4, the J call TRBJ1-2, with unresolved D. Germline assignment: CDR1 SGHNT and CDR2 YYREEE (reference sequence). The V end was cut by 4 bases, the J end by 4 bases, with 17 bases between. The CDR3 totals 15 residues. Here the CDR3 reads CASSPGGGPSYGYTF. CDR3 in DNA: TGTGCCAGCAGCCCCGGTGGAGGGCCCTCCTATGGCTACACCTTC. The full variable domain, rest sourced from reference TRBV5-4 and TRBJ1-2, is ETGVTQSPTHLIKTRGQQVTLRCSSQSGHNTVSWYQQALGQGPQFIFQYYREEENGRGNFPPRFSGLQFPNYSSELNVNALELDDSALYLCASSPGGGPSYGYTFGSGTRLTVV.

The chain is built from TRBV5-1 and TRBJ1-1, with D possibly TRBD1 on 5 matching bases. V lost 4 bases and J 1 base, leaving 11 bases between the germline ends. This CDR3 has 14 amino acids. CDR1 SGHRS and CDR2 YFSETQ come from the germline V gene. CDR3 residues: CASSAGTGNTEAFF. CDR3 nucleotide sequence: TGCGCCAGCAGCGCAGGGACGGGGAACACTGAAGCTTTCTTT.

Regarding this clone: Compared with germline, one end of the junction differs, possibly owing to a read error. The chain employs TRBV7-7 and TRBJ2-5, with TRBD1 matching over 9 bases. Germline CDR1 is SSHAT and CDR2 is FNYEAQ (reference sequence). CDR3 length: 14 amino acids. The CDR3 loop reads CASSTDRGGETQYF. DNA of the CDR3: TGTGCTAGCAGCACGGACAGGGGCGGAGAGACCCAGTACTTC.

The chain recombines TRBV4-2 with TRBJ2-6; 9 nucleotides agree with TRBD1. The CDR3 spans 18 residues. V trimming: 1 base; J trimming: 0 bases; junction bases outside the gene matches: 4. Germline lookup yields CDR1 LGHNA and CDR2 YNFKEQ. The CDR3 DNA is TGTGCCAGCAGCCAAGGGGGACAGGGTCGCTCTGGGGCCAACGTCCTGACTTTC. Amino acid sequence: CASSQGGQGRSGANVLTF.

In its sample, this clone was seen a few times. The chain has TRBV14 and TRBJ1-5; D gene ambiguous. The CDR3 covers 13 residues. Germline-derived CDR1 and CDR2 are SGHDN and FVKESK. Trimming left V 5 bases short and J 5 bases short, with 10 bases between. For the CDR3, the DNA is TGTGCCAGCAGCGTCGGGCTACATCAGCCCCAGCATTTT. Translating it yields CASSVGLHQPQHF.

The chain employs TRBV19 and TRBJ2-7; 12 bases are a match to TRBD2. The CDR3 spans 15 residues. The V segment lost 3 bases and the J segment 5 bases; nucleotides outside the gene matches: 5. In germline, CDR1 is LNHDA, CDR2 SQIVND (reference sequence). CDR3 in amino acids: CASSILAGGINEQYF. Written as DNA, the CDR3 is TGTGCCAGTAGTATCCTAGCGGGAGGGATTAACGAGCAGTACTTC.

This chain uses TRBV7-3 with TRBJ1-5; 7 bases are a match to TRBD1. Germline-derived CDR1 and CDR2 are SGHTA and FQGTGA. J was trimmed by 4 bases and V by 2 bases; bases with no gene match: 2. The CDR3 length is 14 residues. The CDR3 region is CASSLSGGNQPQHF. The CDR3 coding sequence is TGTGCCAGCAGCTTATCAGGGGGTAATCAGCCCCAGCATTTT.

As for this clone: The sample carries other DNA sequences with the same CDR3. The V gene is TRBV5-1, the J gene TRBJ2-3; tentatively, D is TRBD2 (5 bases). CDR3 size: 14 residues. The germline V gene has CDR1 SGHRS and CDR2 YFSETQ. With 0 bases removed from V and 2 bases from J, the gap between germline ends came to 7 bases. CDR3 nucleotide sequence: TGCGCCAGCAGCTTGGATAGCGACACAGATACGCAGTATTTT. Its protein is CASSLDSDTDTQYF.

The rearrangement uses TRBV6-5 and TRBJ2-4; D remains unclear. The CDR3 contains 13 residues. The germline V and J ends were trimmed by 0 bases and 9 bases, with 9 bases remaining between them. Germline loops: CDR1 MNHEY, CDR2 SVGAGI. CDR3 nucleotide sequence: TGTGCCAGCAGTTACTCGAGTACGAGCATTCAGTACTTC. Residues: CASSYSSTSIQYF.

This clone came up once. The chain has TRBV5-6 and TRBJ2-1; D remains ambiguous. The CDR3 totals 11 residues. Trimming stripped 1 base from V and 7 bases from J, with 3 bases between. CDR1 SGHDT and CDR2 YYEEEE come from the germline V gene. CDR3 nucleotides: TGTGCCAGCAGCTTGAGGAATGAGCAGTTCTTC. Translated, it gives CASSLRNEQFF.